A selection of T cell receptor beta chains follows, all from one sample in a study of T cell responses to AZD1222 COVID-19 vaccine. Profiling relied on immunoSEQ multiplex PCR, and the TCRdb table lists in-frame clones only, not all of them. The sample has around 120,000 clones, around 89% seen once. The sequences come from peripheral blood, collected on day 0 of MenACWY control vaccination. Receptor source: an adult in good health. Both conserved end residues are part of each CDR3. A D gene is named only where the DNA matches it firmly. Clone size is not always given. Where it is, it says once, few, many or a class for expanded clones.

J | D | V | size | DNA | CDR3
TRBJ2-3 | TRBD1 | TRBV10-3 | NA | TGTGCCAACGGACAGGGGTTGACAGATACGCAGTATTTT | CANGQGLTDTQYF
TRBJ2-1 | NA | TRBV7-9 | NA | TGTGCCAGCAACCTCTCCGAAGAGAATGAGCAGTTCTTC | CASNLSEENEQFF
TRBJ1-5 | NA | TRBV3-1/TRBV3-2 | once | TGTGCCAGCAGCCCCCTCCGGGGACGTTATCAGCCCCAGCATTTT | CASSPLRGRYQPQHF
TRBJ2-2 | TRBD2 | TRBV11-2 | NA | TGTGCCAGCAGCTCGGGACTAGCGGGAGAGGCCGGGGAGCTGTTTTTT | CASSSGLAGEAGELFF
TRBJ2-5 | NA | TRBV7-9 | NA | TGTGCCAGCAGCCCGGTTCAAGAGACCCAGTACTTC | CASSPVQETQYF
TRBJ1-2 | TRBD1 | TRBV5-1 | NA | TGCGCCAGCAGCTTGGGACAGGGACTCGGCTATGGCTACACCTTC | CASSLGQGLGYGYTF
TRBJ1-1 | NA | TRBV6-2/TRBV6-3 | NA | TGTGCCAGCAGCCGGAGTTACCCCTTTAACACTGAAGCTTTCTTT | CASSRSYPFNTEAFF
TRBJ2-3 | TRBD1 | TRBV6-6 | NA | TGTGCCAGCAGTCCACCGTGGGGGACAGCGAGCACAGATACGCAGTATTTT | CASSPPWGTASTDTQYF
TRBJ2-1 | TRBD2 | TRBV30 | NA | TGTGCCTGGAGAGGGCTAGCGGGGACCTCGGAGCAGTTCTTC | CAWRGLAGTSEQFF
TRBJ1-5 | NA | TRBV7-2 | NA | TGTGCCAGCAGCCTACAGGGCCCCGCGCATTTT | CASSLQGPAHF
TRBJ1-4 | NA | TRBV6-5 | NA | TGTGCCAGCAGTTACCTTCAGGCTGGGTTTAATGAAAAACTGTTTTTT | CASSYLQAGFNEKLFF
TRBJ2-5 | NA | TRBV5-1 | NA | TGCGCCAGCAGCGACCTTTTAGAGGCCCAGTACTTC | CASSDLLEAQYF
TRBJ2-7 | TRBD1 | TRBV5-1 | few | TGCGCCAGCAAGGCAGGACAGGGGAACTACGAGCAGTACTTC | CASKAGQGNYEQYF
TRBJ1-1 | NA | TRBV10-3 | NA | TGTGCCATCAGTGACCCCGGACAGAACACTGAAGCTTTCTTT | CAISDPGQNTEAFF
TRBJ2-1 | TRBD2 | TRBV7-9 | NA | TGTGCCAGCAGCCGTAGCGGCGTAGCGGGGATCAATGAGCAGTTCTTC | CASSRSGVAGINEQFF